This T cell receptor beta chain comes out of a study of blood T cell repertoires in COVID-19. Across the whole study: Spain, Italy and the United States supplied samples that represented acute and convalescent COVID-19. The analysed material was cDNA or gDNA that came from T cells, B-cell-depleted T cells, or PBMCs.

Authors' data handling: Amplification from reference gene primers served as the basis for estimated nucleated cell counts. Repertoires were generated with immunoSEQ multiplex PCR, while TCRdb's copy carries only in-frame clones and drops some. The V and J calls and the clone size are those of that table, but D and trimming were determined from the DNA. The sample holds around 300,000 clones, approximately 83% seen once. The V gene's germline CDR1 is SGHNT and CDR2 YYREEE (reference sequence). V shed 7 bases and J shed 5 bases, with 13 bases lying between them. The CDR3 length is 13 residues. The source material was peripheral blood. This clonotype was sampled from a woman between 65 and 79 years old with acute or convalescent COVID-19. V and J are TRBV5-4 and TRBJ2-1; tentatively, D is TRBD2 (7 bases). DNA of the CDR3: TGTGCCAGCCCCGGGGGGCGGAACAATGAGCAGTTCTTC. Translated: CASPGGRNNEQFF.